These 16 T cell receptor beta chains came from one sample sequenced in a study of regulatory T cells in long-lasting Graves disease. Noted time point: newly diagnosed GD, antithyroid drugs for less than 3 months. Generation of the TCR library employed RNA extracted from PBMCs. Investigators prepared the TCR beta libraries by applying iRepertoire HTBI primers and Arm-PCR of CDR3 regions. TCRdb re-analysed the multiplex PCR reads in MiXCR, keeping a single row per CDR3 protein. The table shows about 610,000 distinct CDR3 sequences, with around 16% occurring only once. This sample also appeared in a second study, on T cells in Graves' hyperthyroidism and ophthalmopathy.

This specimen was peripheral blood mononuclear cells (PBMCs), taken at new diagnosis, from a patient treated with antithyroid drugs. The receptor source for this set is a man between 18 and 29 years old with Graves disease.

This clonotype was observed many times. J is TRBJ1-1 and V is TRBV7-8; D perhaps matches TRBD1 (5 bases). The CDR3 consists of 13 residues. V was shortened by 7 bases and J by 10 bases, with 19 bases between the two germline ends. Germline V gene data show CDR1 as SGHVS and CDR2 as FQNEAQ. The CDR3 DNA sequence: TGTGCCAGCAAGCACCTGGGGGGGGTTAGAGCTTTCTTT. Its translation: CASKHLGGVRAFF.

This clonotype was observed many times. This sequence joins TRBV2 and TRBJ2-7, with D perhaps matching TRBD1 (5 bases). Trimming took off 5 bases at V and 3 bases at J, with 17 bases between the two ends. This CDR3 is 15 amino acids long. From germline, CDR1 is SNHLY and CDR2 FYNNEI. The CDR3 protein is CASSNGRGLYYEQYF. The DNA of the CDR3 is TGTGCCAGCAGTAACGGTAGGGGTTTATACTACGAGCAGTACTTC.

This clonotype was found a few times. This chain joins TRBV6-2 or TRBV6-3 and TRBJ2-7; 9 bases agree with TRBD1. Germline CDR1 reads MNHEY; CDR2 reads SVGEGT. V dropped 5 bases and J dropped 11; count of bases not matched to a gene: 7. The CDR3 consists of 12 residues. The DNA of the CDR3 is TGTGCCAGCAGTGACCGCGGGACAGGGAAGTACTTC. Residues: CASSDRGTGKYF.

This sequence joins TRBV25-1 and TRBJ1-1; D ambiguous. V lost 6 bases and J 1 base, leaving 18 bases between the germline ends. Germline V gene lookup returns CDR1 MGHDK and CDR2 SYGVNS. The CDR3 contains 16 residues. CDR3 loop: CASSWGGSHQNTEAFF. The DNA of the CDR3 is TGTGCCAGCAGCTGGGGAGGCTCACACCAGAACACTGAAGCTTTCTTT.

This clonotype was counted only a few times. The V gene is TRBV6-5, the J gene TRBJ1-2; D not certain. The ends were cut back, 2 bases at V and 8 bases at J, with 21 bases in the middle. This CDR3 is built from 16 residues. CDR1 is MNHEY, CDR2 SVGAGI, per germline. The CDR3 region has the DNA TGTGCCAGCAGTTACATAAGAGGGATCGGGTTGGGGGGCTACACCTTC. It is translated as CASSYIRGIGLGGYTF.

This clonotype was counted between two and nine times. The CDR3 here is CASSLPLVTQYF. CDR3 in DNA: TGTGCCAGCAGTCTCCCGTTAGTTACGCAGTATTTT. V is TRBV28 and J is TRBJ2-3; D is undetermined. The CDR3 is 12 residues long. The ends were cut back, 5 bases at V and 8 bases at J, with 11 bases in the middle. CDR1 MDHEN and CDR2 SYDVKM come from the germline V gene.

This clonotype has ten or more counts. The chain recombines TRBV20-1 with TRBJ2-5; 7 bases align to TRBD2. The CDR3 sequence is 14 residues long. Germline V lookup: CDR1 DFQATT, CDR2 SNEGSKA (reference sequence). Losses at the gene ends were 2 bases for V and 7 bases for J; bases not matched to a gene: 10. CDR3 loop: CSARPGPQRGTQYF. The CDR3 DNA is TGCAGTGCTAGACCGGGTCCCCAGCGGGGGACCCAGTACTTC.

This clonotype was picked up a small number of times. CDR3 residues: CASSQDTEYYGYTF. The CDR3 nucleotides read TGTGCCAGCAGCCAAGATACAGAGTACTATGGCTACACCTTC. The genes are TRBV14 and TRBJ1-2; D remains ambiguous. Deletions cut 0 bases from V and 3 bases from J, with 8 bases between. Germline V gene lookup returns CDR1 SGHDN and CDR2 FVKESK. This CDR3 comprises 14 residues.

This clonotype was seen only once. The missing conserved phenylalanine or tryptophan at the end of this CDR3 makes a read error likely. This sequence joins TRBV3-1 and TRBJ2-1; TRBD2 matches at 10 bases. The J call is in doubt because the DNA end fits TRBJ2-5 better. The CDR3 spans 18 residues. The germline gives CDR1 LGHDT, CDR2 YNNKEL (reference sequence). The CDR3 region has the DNA TGTGCCAGCAGCCAAGTGGCTAGCGGGAGCCGACCTTTGGGGGCCCAGTACTGC. As protein: CASSQVASGSRPLGAQYC.

The table lists this clonotype with many counts. The chain recombines TRBV20-1 with TRBJ2-5; 10 bases are shared with TRBD2. Germline CDR1 and CDR2: DFQATT and SNEGSKA (reference sequence). Unmatched junction bases numbered 3, after V lost 3 bases and J lost 2 bases. CDR3 length: 14 residues. CDR3 sequence: CSARGSGRQETQYF. The CDR3, as DNA: TGCAGTGCTAGGGGTAGCGGGAGGCAAGAGACCCAGTACTTC.

This clonotype appeared many times. The chain links TRBV12-3 or TRBV12-4 to TRBJ2-7, with TRBD1 identical over 9 bases. V was clipped by 3 bases and J by 4 bases; unmatched bases: 7. This CDR3 is 15 amino acids long. Written as DNA, the CDR3 is TGTGCCAGCAGTTTCGGGACAGGGCCTCGGTACGAGCAGTACTTC. Translated: CASSFGTGPRYEQYF.

As regards this clonotype: A much larger clone lies a single base off, so this may be a read error. The chain employs TRBV7-6 and TRBJ2-7, with D hard to call. Germline values: CDR1 SGHVS, CDR2 FNYEAQ. The CDR3 consists of 13 residues. Between the trimmed V and J ends, which lost 1 base and 1 base, there was a span of 5 bases. In DNA form, the CDR3 reads TGTGCCAGCAGCTTAGACCAGTCCTACGAGCAGTACTTC. Protein: CASSLDQSYEQYF.

This clonotype was seen many times. V and J are TRBV28 and TRBJ1-2, with D unclear. This CDR3 comprises 11 residues. CDR1 and CDR2 (germline): MDHEN, SYDVKM. The V end lost 4 bases, the J end lost 4 bases, and 4 bases lay between the germline ends. DNA of the CDR3: TGTGCCAGCAGTTCCACCTATGGCTACACCTTC. Its protein is CASSSTYGYTF.

This clonotype has ten or more counts. The J gene is TRBJ2-1, the V gene TRBV5-1, with TRBD2 matching over 14 bases. Losses at the gene ends were 5 bases for V and 8 bases for J; bases not matched to a gene: 12. This CDR3 comprises 17 residues. Germline V gene lookup returns CDR1 SGHRS and CDR2 YFSETQ. CDR3 DNA sequence: TGCGCCAGCAGTTTGCGCTCCGGGACTAGCGGGAGACATGAGCAGTTCTTC. Amino acids: CASSLRSGTSGRHEQFF.

This clonotype was seen more than once but under ten times. The chain combines TRBV5-6 with TRBJ2-5; 7 nucleotides line up with TRBD2. The germline gives CDR1 SGHDT, CDR2 YYEEEE. This CDR3 is built from 20 residues. V trimming: 2 bases; J trimming: 0 bases; junction bases outside the gene matches: 19. CDR3 DNA: TGTGCCAGCAGCTTTATATTGGGAGGGGTTCTCAGCCATGACCAAGAGACCCAGTACTTC. Translation: CASSFILGGVLSHDQETQYF.

This clonotype was observed many times. The CDR3 region has the DNA TGCAGCGTTGGGGCCCTAGCGGGAGTAACAGATACGCAGTATTTT. Its translation: CSVGALAGVTDTQYF. The gene calls are TRBV29-1 and TRBJ2-3; 10 positions match TRBD2. The CDR3 totals 15 residues. Germline V CDR1 and CDR2: SQVTM, ANQGSEA. J was trimmed by 3 bases and V by 4 bases; bases with no gene match: 7.